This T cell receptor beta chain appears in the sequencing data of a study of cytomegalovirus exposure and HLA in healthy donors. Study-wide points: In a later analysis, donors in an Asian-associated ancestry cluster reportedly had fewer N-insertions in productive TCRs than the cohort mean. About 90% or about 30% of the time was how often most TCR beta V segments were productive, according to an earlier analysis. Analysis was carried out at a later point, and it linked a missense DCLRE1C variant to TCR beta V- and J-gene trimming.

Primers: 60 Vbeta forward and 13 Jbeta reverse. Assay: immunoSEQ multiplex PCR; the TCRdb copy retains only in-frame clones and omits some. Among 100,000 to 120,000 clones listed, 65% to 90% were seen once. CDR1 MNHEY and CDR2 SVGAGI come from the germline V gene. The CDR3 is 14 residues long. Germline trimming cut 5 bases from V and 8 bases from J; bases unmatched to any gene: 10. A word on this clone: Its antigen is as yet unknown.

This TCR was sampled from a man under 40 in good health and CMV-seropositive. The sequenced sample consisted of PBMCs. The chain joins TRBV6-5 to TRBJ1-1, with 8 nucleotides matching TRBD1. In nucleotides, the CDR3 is TGTGCCAGCAGTAGTCCGACAGGGGCCGGCGAAGCTTTCTTT. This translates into CASSSPTGAGEAFF.